The rows below give T cell receptor beta chains drawn from one sample of a study of blood T cell repertoires in COVID-19. Method: immunoSEQ multiplex PCR; TCRdb's copy keeps in-frame clones and lacks some. Among 150,000 to 180,000 clones listed, roughly 80% were seen once. The sequencing sample was made of peripheral blood. The receptor set was obtained from a woman aged 60-70 years with acute or convalescent COVID-19. CDR3s include the opening cysteine and the closing phenylalanine or tryptophan. A D gene is named only where the DNA matches it firmly. Not all rows give a size; the values are once, few, many and, for expanded clones, a class.

13 | NA | TRBJ1-1 | TRBV12-3/TRBV12-4 | few | TGTGCCAGCCTCCGGGGGTGGTTCACTGAAGCTTTCTTT | CASLRGWFTEAFF
15 | TRBD1 | TRBJ1-2 | TRBV10-3 | NA | TGTGCCATCAGTGAGTCTGGGGGGACAGGCGGTGGCTACACCTTC | CAISESGGTGGGYTF
15 | TRBD2 | TRBJ2-5 | TRBV30 | NA | TGTGCCTGGAGTGTACCTGGGTTGGGGGGGGAGACCCAGTACTTC | CAWSVPGLGGETQYF
16 | TRBD1 | TRBJ1-4 | TRBV3-1/TRBV3-2 | NA | TGTGCCAGCAGCCAAGACAGGGGGATCTATAATGAAAAACTGTTTTTT | CASSQDRGIYNEKLFF
13 | NA | TRBJ1-2 | TRBV5-1 | NA | TGCGCCAGCAGCTTCGGGGATAACTATGGCTACACCTTC | CASSFGDNYGYTF
16 | NA | TRBJ1-3 | TRBV24-1 | NA | TGTGCCACCAGTGATTTGGCGGAAAATCCTGGAAACACCATATATTTT | CATSDLAENPGNTIYF
15 | NA | TRBJ1-5 | TRBV10-3 | few | TGTGCCATCAGTGAGTCCTACTTGCCAAATCAGCCCCAGCATTTT | CAISESYLPNQPQHF
15 | TRBD2 | TRBJ2-3 | TRBV4-1 | few | TGCGCCACCAAACTAGCGGGGTTCACCACAGATACGCAGTATTTT | CATKLAGFTTDTQYF
14 | NA | TRBJ1-2 | TRBV5-4 | NA | TGTGCCAGCAGCTCGGGGGGGACCAACTATGGCTACACCTTC | CASSSGGTNYGYTF
13 | TRBD1 | TRBJ2-7 | TRBV7-3 | once | TGTGCCAGCAGCCCAGGGACAGGGGCCGAGCAGTACTTC | CASSPGTGAEQYF
16 | TRBD1 | TRBJ1-2 | TRBV18 | NA | TGTGCCAGCTCATCCACCACCGGACAGGGGGACTATGGCTACACCTTC | CASSSTTGQGDYGYTF
14 | NA | TRBJ1-3 | TRBV3-1/TRBV3-2 | NA | TGTGCCAGCAGACTAAGGAGCTCTGGAAACACCATATATTTT | CASRLRSSGNTIYF
15 | NA | TRBJ1-2 | TRBV2 | once | TGTGCCAGCAGTGAAATCCAGGGCTCCCACTATGGCTACACCTTC | CASSEIQGSHYGYTF
14 | NA | TRBJ1-3 | TRBV4-1 | NA | TGCGCCAGCAGCCAAGGGCGGAGGGGAGACACCATATATTTT | CASSQGRRGDTIYF
12 | NA | TRBJ1-4 | TRBV2 | NA | TGTGCCAGCAGTCCAGCTAATGAAAAACTGTTTTTT | CASSPANEKLFF
16 | TRBD1 | TRBJ1-4 | TRBV3-1/TRBV3-2 | NA | TGTGCCAGCAGCCAAGGCCGGACAGGCCTTAATGAAAAACTGTTTTTT | CASSQGRTGLNEKLFF
16 | TRBD2 | TRBJ2-3 | TRBV7-3 | NA | TGTGCCAGCAGCTTAATTAGCGGGGGAAGCACAGATACGCAGTATTTT | CASSLISGGSTDTQYF
15 | NA | TRBJ2-2 | TRBV6-2/TRBV6-3 | NA | TGTGCCAGCAGTTACTCCTACGGGGGAGGAGGGGAGCTGTTTTTT | CASSYSYGGGGELFF
21 | NA | TRBJ1-2 | TRBV30 | NA | TGTGCCTGGAGTGGTTTAAAGATGGCTCCCGACAGACAGGCCTCTTATTTTGGCTACACCTTC | CAWSGLKMAPDRQASYFGYTF
14 | TRBD1 | TRBJ1-2 | TRBV2 | NA | TGTGCCAGCAGTCCAACGACAGGGTCCTATGGCTACACCTTC | CASSPTTGSYGYTF
15 | TRBD2 | TRBJ2-7 | TRBV5-1 | NA | TGCGCCAGCAGCTTCATCGGGGGGGCCGTGGGTGAGCAGTACTTC | CASSFIGGAVGEQYF
15 | TRBD1 | TRBJ1-5 | TRBV6-5 | few | TGTGCCAGCAGTTACCAAGGGGGCGGCAATCAGCCCCAGCATTTT | CASSYQGGGNQPQHF
13 | TRBD1 | TRBJ1-6 | TRBV30 | NA | TGTGCCTTGGGGGGGACAGGGAATTCACCCCTCCACTTT | CALGGTGNSPLHF
16 | NA | TRBJ1-1 | TRBV18 | NA | TGTGCCAGCTCACCACCGGGGGGACGGATGAACACTGAAGCTTTCTTT | CASSPPGGRMNTEAFF
15 | TRBD2 | TRBJ2-3 | TRBV5-5 | NA | TGTGCCAGCAGCCCCCCGACTAGCGAGACAGATACGCAGTATTTT | CASSPPTSETDTQYF
16 | NA | TRBJ1-5 | TRBV28 | NA | TGTGCCAGCGGCTCTAATTATCGTGGAGGCAATCAGCCCCAGCATTTT | CASGSNYRGGNQPQHF
14 | NA | TRBJ2-7 | TRBV2 | NA | TGTGCCAGCAATCCCTTGGGCACCCCCTACGAGCAGTACTTC | CASNPLGTPYEQYF
14 | NA | TRBJ1-1 | TRBV6-4 | NA | TGTGCCAGTACCCAATTTCCAGGGGAAACTGAAGCTTTCTTT | CASTQFPGETEAFF
14 | TRBD1 | TRBJ1-1 | TRBV28 | NA | TGTGCCAGCACCGCAGGGGGCGCGAACACTGAAGCTTTCTTT | CASTAGGANTEAFF
14 | NA | TRBJ2-1 | TRBV18 | NA | TGTGCCAGCTCACCACTGGCAGGGAGGAATGAGCAGTTCTTC | CASSPLAGRNEQFF
17 | TRBD2 | TRBJ2-3 | TRBV6-6 | NA | TGTGCCAGCAGTCGGACTAGCGGGGCACCAAGCACAGATACGCAGTATTTT | CASSRTSGAPSTDTQYF
18 | TRBD2 | TRBJ2-1 | TRBV29-1 | NA | TGCAGCGTCACCGGGACTAGCGGGGGGGCGAGCTCCTACAATGAGCAGTTCTTC | CSVTGTSGGASSYNEQFF
14 | TRBD1 | TRBJ1-5 | TRBV30 | NA | TGTGCCTGGAGTCGGGACAGGTTGCCTCAGCCCCAGCATTTT | CAWSRDRLPQPQHF
15 | NA | TRBJ1-2 | TRBV4-1 | NA | TGCGCCAGCAGCCAGGCGGACGGTGGGAGAGTTGGCTACACCTTC | CASSQADGGRVGYTF